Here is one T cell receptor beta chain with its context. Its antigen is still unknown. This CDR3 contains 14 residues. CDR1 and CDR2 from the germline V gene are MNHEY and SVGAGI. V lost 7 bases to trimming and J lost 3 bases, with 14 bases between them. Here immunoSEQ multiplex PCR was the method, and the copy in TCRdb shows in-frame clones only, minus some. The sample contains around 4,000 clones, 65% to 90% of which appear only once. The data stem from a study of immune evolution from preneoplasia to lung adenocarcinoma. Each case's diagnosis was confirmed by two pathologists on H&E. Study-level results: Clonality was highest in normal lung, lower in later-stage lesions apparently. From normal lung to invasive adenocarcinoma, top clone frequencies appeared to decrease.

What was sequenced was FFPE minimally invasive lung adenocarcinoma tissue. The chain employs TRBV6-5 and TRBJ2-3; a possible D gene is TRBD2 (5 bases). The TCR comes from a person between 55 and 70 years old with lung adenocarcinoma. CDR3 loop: CASTPGSGTDTQYF. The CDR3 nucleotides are TGTGCCAGCACCCCGGGGTCCGGGACAGATACGCAGTATTTT.